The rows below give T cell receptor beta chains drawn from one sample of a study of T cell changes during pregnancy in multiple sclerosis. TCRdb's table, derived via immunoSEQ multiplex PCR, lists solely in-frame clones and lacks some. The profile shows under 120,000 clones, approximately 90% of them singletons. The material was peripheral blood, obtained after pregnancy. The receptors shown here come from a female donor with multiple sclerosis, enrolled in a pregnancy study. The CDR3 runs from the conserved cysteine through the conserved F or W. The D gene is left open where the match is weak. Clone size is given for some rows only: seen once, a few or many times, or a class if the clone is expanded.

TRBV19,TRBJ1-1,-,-,CASSIDPNLPTVNTEAFF,TGTGCCAGTAGTATAGATCCTAATCTACCGACTGTGAACACTGAAGCTTTCTTT
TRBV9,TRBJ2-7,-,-,CASSVATIDGEQYF,TGTGCCAGCAGCGTAGCTACTATCGACGGAGAGCAGTACTTC
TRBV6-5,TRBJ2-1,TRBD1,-,CASSSPVDRVYNEQFF,TGTGCCAGCAGTTCGCCGGTGGACAGGGTTTACAATGAGCAGTTCTTC
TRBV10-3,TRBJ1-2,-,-,CAISEYRDGYTF,TGTGCCATCAGTGAGTACCGGGATGGCTACACCTTC
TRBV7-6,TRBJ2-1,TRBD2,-,CASSPGLAGVYNEQFF,TGTGCCAGCAGCCCTGGACTAGCGGGGGTCTACAATGAGCAGTTCTTC
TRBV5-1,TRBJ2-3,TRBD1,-,CASSTKSNRDRNTDTQYF,TGCGCCAGCAGCACAAAATCTAACCGGGACAGAAACACAGATACGCAGTATTTT
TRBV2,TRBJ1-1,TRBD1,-,CASSLDRGTEAFF,TGTGCCAGCAGCCTGGACAGGGGCACTGAAGCTTTCTTT
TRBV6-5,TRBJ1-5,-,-,CASSPTGLAQPQHF,TGTGCCAGCAGCCCTACGGGTTTGGCCCAGCCCCAGCATTTT
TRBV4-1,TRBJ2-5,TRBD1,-,CASSPLDRAQETQYF,TGCGCCAGCAGCCCCTTGGACAGGGCGCAAGAGACCCAGTACTTC
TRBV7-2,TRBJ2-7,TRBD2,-,CASSGGLGTYEQYF,TGTGCCAGCAGCGGGGGACTAGGAACCTACGAGCAGTACTTC
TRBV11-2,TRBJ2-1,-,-,CASSLETKHPGQFF,TGTGCCAGCAGCTTAGAGACAAAACACCCTGGGCAGTTCTTC
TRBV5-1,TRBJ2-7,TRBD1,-,CASSGDRGAYEQYF,TGCGCCAGCAGCGGGGACAGGGGGGCCTACGAGCAGTACTTC
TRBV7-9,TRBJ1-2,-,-,CASSTGTGRPNGYTF,TGTGCCAGCAGCACAGGGACCGGTAGACCTAATGGCTACACCTTC
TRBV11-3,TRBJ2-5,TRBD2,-,CASSLVLAGLQETQYF,TGTGCCAGCAGCTTAGTGCTAGCGGGATTACAAGAGACCCAGTACTTC
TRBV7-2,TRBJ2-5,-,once,CASSRGARGTQYF,TGTGCCAGCAGCCGAGGCGCCCGTGGGACCCAGTACTTC
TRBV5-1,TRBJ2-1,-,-,CASSPDKPTGSYNEQFF,TGCGCCAGCAGCCCCGACAAACCAACAGGGAGTTACAATGAGCAGTTCTTC
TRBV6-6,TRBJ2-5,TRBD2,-,CASSYSASGAETQYF,TGTGCCAGCAGTTACTCGGCAAGCGGGGCGGAGACCCAGTACTTC
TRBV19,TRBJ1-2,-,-,CASSGFRSNYGYTF,TGTGCCAGTAGTGGATTCAGGTCGAACTATGGCTACACCTTC
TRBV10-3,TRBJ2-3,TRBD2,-,CAIGERGGQDTQYF,TGTGCCATCGGGGAGCGGGGGGGCCAAGATACGCAGTATTTT
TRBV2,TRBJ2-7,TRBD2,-,CASIRTSESSYEQYF,TGTGCCAGCATCCGGACTAGCGAGAGCTCCTACGAGCAGTACTTC
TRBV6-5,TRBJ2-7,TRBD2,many,CASSYSSGGQSYEQYF,TGTGCCAGCAGTTACTCGAGCGGGGGGCAGTCCTACGAGCAGTACTTC
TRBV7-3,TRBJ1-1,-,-,CASSSGPAGTEAFF,TGTGCCAGCAGTTCGGGCCCAGCGGGGACTGAAGCTTTCTTT
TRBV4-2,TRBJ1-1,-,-,CASSQDGGSGSEAFF,TGTGCCAGCAGCCAAGACGGGGGGTCGGGTTCTGAAGCTTTCTTT